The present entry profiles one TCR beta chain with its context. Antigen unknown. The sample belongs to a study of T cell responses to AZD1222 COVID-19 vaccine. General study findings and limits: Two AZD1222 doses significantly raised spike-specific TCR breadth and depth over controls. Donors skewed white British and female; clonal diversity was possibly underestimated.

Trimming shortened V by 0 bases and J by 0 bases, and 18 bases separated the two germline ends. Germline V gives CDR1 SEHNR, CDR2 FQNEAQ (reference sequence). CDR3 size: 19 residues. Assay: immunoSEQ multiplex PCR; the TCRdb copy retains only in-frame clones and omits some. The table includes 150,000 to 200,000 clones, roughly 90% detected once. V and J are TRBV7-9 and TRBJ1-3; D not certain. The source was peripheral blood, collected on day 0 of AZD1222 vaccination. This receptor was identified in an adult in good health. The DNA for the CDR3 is TGTGCCAGCAGCTTAGCGCGGAAATCACGGGAACTCTCTGGAAACACCATATATTTT. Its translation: CASSLARKSRELSGNTIYF.